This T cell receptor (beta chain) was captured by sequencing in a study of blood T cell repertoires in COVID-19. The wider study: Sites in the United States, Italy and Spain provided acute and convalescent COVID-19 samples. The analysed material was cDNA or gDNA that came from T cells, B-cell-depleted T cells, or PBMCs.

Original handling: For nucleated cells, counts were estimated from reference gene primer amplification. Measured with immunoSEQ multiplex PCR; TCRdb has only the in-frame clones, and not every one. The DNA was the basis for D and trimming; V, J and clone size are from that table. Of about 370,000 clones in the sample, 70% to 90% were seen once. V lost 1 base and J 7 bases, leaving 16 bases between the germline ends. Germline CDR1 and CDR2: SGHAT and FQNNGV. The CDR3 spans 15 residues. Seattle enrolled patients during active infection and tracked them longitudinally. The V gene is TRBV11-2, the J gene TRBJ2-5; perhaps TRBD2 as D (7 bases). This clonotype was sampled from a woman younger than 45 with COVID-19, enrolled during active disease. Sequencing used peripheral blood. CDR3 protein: CASSLGVGGPGTQYF. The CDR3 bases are TGTGCCAGCAGCTTAGGGGTCGGGGGGCCCGGGACCCAGTACTTC.